This TCR beta chain emerged from a study of siplizumab effects on memory and regulatory T cells (dated by TCRdb to 2018 to 2020). Study-level background: The effect of the anti-CD2 antibody siplizumab on alloreactive T-cell subsets was examined in allogeneic mixed lymphocyte reactions constructed from human PBMCs. Findings and caveats that apply to the study as a whole: In reactions with siplizumab, an average of about 69% of mappable alloreactive CD4+ clones were Treg-derived, compared with roughly 27% in control reactions. Whether proliferating Tregs from siplizumab cultures were suppressive was not functionally confirmed. Compared with memory T cells, unstimulated naive T cells appeared more diverse, and naive cells seemed to make a substantial contribution to the alloresponse. Roughly 75-97% of proliferating CD4+ or CD8+ clones could not be assigned a naive or memory phenotype. Because sequences at frequencies below about 10^-5 were poorly captured, only a minor fraction of alloreactive clones could be mapped back to unstimulated subsets. The cumulative frequency of alloreactive sequences that could be traced back to unstimulated CD4+ memory T cells was significantly reduced by siplizumab.

The library was generated by the immunoSEQ multiplex PCR assay. Roughly 10^5 TCR templates per sample were assayed on the deep sequencing platform. Genomic DNA extracted from sorted T cells was used for TCRbeta CDR3 sequencing. The authors' analysis ran thus. Clonal analysis of TCRbeta CDR3 data was done in the R programming language. Alloreactive CD4+ and CD8+ clones were defined by comparing unstimulated samples with post-reaction CFSE-low samples. By matching sequences to the repertoires of sorted unstimulated Treg and non-Treg cells, each alloreactive CD4+ clone was assigned a regulatory or non-regulatory origin. The table comes from immuneACCESS by way of TCRdb, which keeps in-frame sequences with V and J called. Part of the clones is missing from these tables; in studies checked, under half for an unresolved V gene and the rest for unknown reasons. D and trimming come from the DNA, and the V and J calls and clone size come from that table. The sample contains some 46,000 clones, more than 85% of them found a single time. Roughly a sixth of the sample lies in the top ten.

Note on this clone: Its binding antigen is unknown. No base qualities exist here, and no much larger clone lies one base off it.

Sorted unstimulated T cells and proliferating T cells recovered from mixed lymphocyte reactions were subjected to TCRbeta CDR3 sequencing. Fresh whole blood from roughly 10 HLA-typed healthy donors was used to isolate PBMCs. The sequence was obtained from a human donor in good health. Sequenced input: CD8+ T cells sorted from blood.

The DNA sequence is TGTGCCAGCAGCTCCTCAGGGGGCGTAGGCAATGAGCAGTTCTTC. It encodes CASSSSGGVGNEQFF. This chain is built from TRBV7-3 and TRBJ2-1; 8 middle bases align to TRBD1. The CDR3, cysteine through phenylalanine, is 15 amino acids long. Left in the record is the CDR3 DNA by itself, 45 bases read in frame from the first base. In the germline V gene, CDR1 corresponds to SGHTA and CDR2 to FQGTGA. The germline V and J ends show losses of 4 bases and 6 bases respectively, and no gene match explains 8 bases of the junction.